This T cell receptor (beta chain) was recovered during a study of cytomegalovirus exposure and HLA in healthy donors. Turning to the study itself: Within the Caucasian-associated ancestry cluster were around 81% of the approximately 400 genotyped donors. Study outcomes and limitations: TCR beta sequences reportedly predicted the HLA-A and HLA-B alleles of most subjects accurately. It was fewer than 200 TCR beta chains that were listed as cytomegalovirus-associated. A later analysis found common viral pathogens apparently linked to several of the most significant clusters.

Amplification used 60 Vbeta primers and 13 Jbeta primers. Libraries were prepared by immunoSEQ multiplex PCR; TCRdb keeps only in-frame clonotypes and omits some of them. This sample carries roughly 110,000 clones, 76% of them seen once, and the ten largest clones take 12%. Germline V gene lookup returns CDR1 MNHNY and CDR2 SVGAGI (reference sequence). The V end lost 2 bases, the J end lost 4 bases, and 17 bases lay between the germline ends. The CDR3 spans 16 residues. With respect to this clone: Its antigen is not known.

Sequenced sample: PBMCs. This clonotype originated in a woman between 40 and 55 years old in good health and CMV-seropositive. This chain links TRBV6-6 with TRBJ1-2, with D perhaps matching TRBD1 (5 bases). The DNA of the CDR3 is TGTGCCAGCAGTTACACGCTAATGACAGATTCCTATGGCTACACCTTC. Its protein is CASSYTLMTDSYGYTF.